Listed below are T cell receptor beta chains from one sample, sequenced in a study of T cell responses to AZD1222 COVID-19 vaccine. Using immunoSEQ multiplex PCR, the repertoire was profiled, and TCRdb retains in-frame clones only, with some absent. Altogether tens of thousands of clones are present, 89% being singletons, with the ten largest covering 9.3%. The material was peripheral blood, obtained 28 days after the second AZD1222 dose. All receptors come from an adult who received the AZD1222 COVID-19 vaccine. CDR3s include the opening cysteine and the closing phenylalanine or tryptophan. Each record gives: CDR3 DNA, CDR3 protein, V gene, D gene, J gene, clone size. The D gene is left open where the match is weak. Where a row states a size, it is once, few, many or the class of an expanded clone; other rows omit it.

DNA: TGTGCCAGCAGCAAACCGAGGCAGGGATCCTATGGCTACACCTTC
CDR3: CASSKPRQGSYGYTF
V: TRBV21-1
D: -
J: TRBJ1-2
size: -

DNA: TGTGCCAGCAGCTTAGTTGTGCGGACGGGGGAGACCCAGTACTTC
CDR3: CASSLVVRTGETQYF
V: TRBV7-2
D: -
J: TRBJ2-5
size: few

DNA: TGTGCCAGCAGCCCTGACATAAGGCTGGGGGAGACCCAGTACTTC
CDR3: CASSPDIRLGETQYF
V: TRBV28
D: -
J: TRBJ2-5
size: -

DNA: TGTGCCAGCAGGGCGACAGTCCCGAACACCGGGGAGCTGTTTTTT
CDR3: CASRATVPNTGELFF
V: TRBV11-3
D: -
J: TRBJ2-2
size: -

DNA: TGTGCCAGCAGTTCAACCCGACAGGGGCCGACCTACGAGCAGTACTTC
CDR3: CASSSTRQGPTYEQYF
V: TRBV28
D: TRBD1
J: TRBJ2-7
size: -

DNA: TGTGCCAGTAGTAGGGTAAGGGGGGCCCCGGGCGAGCAGTACTTC
CDR3: CASSRVRGAPGEQYF
V: TRBV19
D: -
J: TRBJ2-7
size: -

DNA: TGCGCCAGCAGCTTGGGGGCAGGTGCGAACACCGGGGAGCTGTTTTTT
CDR3: CASSLGAGANTGELFF
V: TRBV5-1
D: -
J: TRBJ2-2
size: -

DNA: TGCAGCGGGCGTGGGGGGTCCGGCTCCTACAATGAGCAGTTCTTC
CDR3: CSGRGGSGSYNEQFF
V: TRBV29-1
D: -
J: TRBJ2-1
size: -

DNA: TGTGCCAGCATGGACGGGGGAGGACAGCCCCAGCATTTT
CDR3: CASMDGGGQPQHF
V: TRBV6-5
D: -
J: TRBJ1-5
size: -

DNA: TGCGCCAGCAGCACCGGACAGTTTGGCTACACCTTC
CDR3: CASSTGQFGYTF
V: TRBV5-1
D: -
J: TRBJ1-2
size: -

DNA: TGCGCCAGCAGCTTAAGGGCTAGCCAAGAGACCCAGTACTTC
CDR3: CASSLRASQETQYF
V: TRBV5-1
D: -
J: TRBJ2-5
size: -

DNA: TGCAGCGTTGCGAGGCAGGGGAACTACGAGCAGTACTTC
CDR3: CSVARQGNYEQYF
V: TRBV29-1
D: -
J: TRBJ2-7
size: few

DNA: TGTGCCACCAGTAGGACAGATACGCAGTATTTT
CDR3: CATSRTDTQYF
V: TRBV15
D: -
J: TRBJ2-3
size: -

DNA: TGTGCCAGTAGTTTCACCGGGAGCTCCTACGAGCAGTACTTC
CDR3: CASSFTGSSYEQYF
V: TRBV19
D: -
J: TRBJ2-7
size: -

DNA: TGTGCCAGCAGCTGGGCGGGGGGCTACAATGAGCAGTTCTTC
CDR3: CASSWAGGYNEQFF
V: TRBV5-4
D: TRBD2
J: TRBJ2-1
size: -

DNA: TGTGCCAGCAGTAACAGCGTTAGTATTGAAGCTTTCTTT
CDR3: CASSNSVSIEAFF
V: TRBV6-2/TRBV6-3
D: -
J: TRBJ1-1
size: -

DNA: TGTGCCAGCAGAAGAGACAGGTGCTACGAGCAGTACTTC
CDR3: CASRRDRCYEQYF
V: TRBV21-1
D: -
J: TRBJ2-7
size: -

DNA: TGTGCCAGCAGCCCTCATGCGGCTTTTAATGAGCAGTTCTTC
CDR3: CASSPHAAFNEQFF
V: TRBV7-8
D: -
J: TRBJ2-1
size: -

DNA: TGTGCCAGCAGCCCTCGACTAGCGGGAGAGGATGAGCAGTTCTTC
CDR3: CASSPRLAGEDEQFF
V: TRBV5-5
D: TRBD2
J: TRBJ2-1
size: -